This T cell receptor beta chain was sequenced for a study of OX40 agonist ivuxolimab in advanced cancers. The wider study: Previous treatment with anti-PD-1, anti-PD-L1 or anti-CTLA-4 therapy was allowed; about 40% had received some.

Prior autoimmune disease or systemic immunosuppression barred patients. The investigators sampled blood at baseline, at cycle 4 day 1, and at cycle 7 day 1. Data came from immunoSEQ multiplex PCR; TCRdb stores just in-frame clones and leaves some out. The sample shows about 64,000 clones, over 65% of them seen only once. The CDR3 covers 15 residues. With V trimmed by 2 bases and J by 4 bases, 3 bases remained unmatched. The germline gives CDR1 MNHEY, CDR2 SVGAGI. Sequenced material: CD4+ or CD8+ T cells sorted from blood, taken in a trial of the OX40 agonist ivuxolimab. This chain connects TRBV6-5 to TRBJ1-5; TRBD1 agrees at 9 bases. The origin of this receptor is an adult with an advanced solid tumor such as melanoma, head and neck, liver or kidney cancer. CDR3: CASSYTGTGNQPQHF. Written as DNA, the CDR3 is TGTGCCAGCAGTTACACGGGGACAGGGAATCAGCCCCAGCATTTT.